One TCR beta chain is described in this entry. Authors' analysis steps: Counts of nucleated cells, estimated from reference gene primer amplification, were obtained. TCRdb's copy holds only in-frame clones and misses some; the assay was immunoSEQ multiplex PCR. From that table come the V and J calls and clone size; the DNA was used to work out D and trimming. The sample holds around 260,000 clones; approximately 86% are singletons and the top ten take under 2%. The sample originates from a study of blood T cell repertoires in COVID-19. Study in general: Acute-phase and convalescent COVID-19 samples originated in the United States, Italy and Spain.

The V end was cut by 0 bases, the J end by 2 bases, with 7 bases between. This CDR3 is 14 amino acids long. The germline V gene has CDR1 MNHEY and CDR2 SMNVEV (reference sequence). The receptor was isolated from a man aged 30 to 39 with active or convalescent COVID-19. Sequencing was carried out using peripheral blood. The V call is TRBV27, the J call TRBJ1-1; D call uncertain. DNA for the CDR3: TGTGCCAGCAGTTTATCCTTCTCTAACACTGAAGCTTTCTTT. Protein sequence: CASSLSFSNTEAFF.